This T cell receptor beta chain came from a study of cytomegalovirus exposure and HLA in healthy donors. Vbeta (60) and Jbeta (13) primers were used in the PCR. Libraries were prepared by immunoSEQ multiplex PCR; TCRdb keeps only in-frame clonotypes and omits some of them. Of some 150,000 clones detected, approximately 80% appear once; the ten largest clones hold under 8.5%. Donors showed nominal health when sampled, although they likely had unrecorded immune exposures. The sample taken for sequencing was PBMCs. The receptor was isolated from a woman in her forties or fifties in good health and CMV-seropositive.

This chain's CDR3 is CASSRTGGTGELFF. As DNA, the CDR3 is TGCGCCAGCAGCCGGACAGGGGGCACCGGGGAGCTGTTTTTT. The V and J genes are TRBV5-1 and TRBJ2-2, with 10 nucleotides matching TRBD1. Germline lookup yields CDR1 SGHRS and CDR2 YFSETQ. The CDR3 length is 14 residues. After removal of 4 bases from V and 4 bases from J, the junction contained 1 base not matched to a gene.